The source of this T cell receptor beta chain is a study of cytomegalovirus exposure and HLA in healthy donors. Study-wide findings and caveats: Altogether, 160 or so TCR beta chains were recorded as cytomegalovirus-associated. Only CMV serostatus was available as immune exposure information.

At collection, donors were nominally healthy, but unrecorded immune exposures were probable. As to this clone: The antigen is unknown.

The PCR made use of 60 Vbeta and 13 Jbeta primers. Sequencing was performed with immunoSEQ multiplex PCR; in TCRdb, only in-frame clones are kept and a portion is missing. This sample has over 100,000 clones, with around three quarters found just once. The V gene's germline CDR1 is LGHNA and CDR2 YSLEER. V lost 1 base, J lost 1 base, and 5 bases stayed unmatched. The CDR3 is made up of 16 amino acids. The chain couples TRBV4-3 to TRBJ2-5; 8 bases match TRBD2. The specimen sequenced was PBMCs. The sequence was obtained from a woman in her 30s in good health and CMV-seropositive. CDR3 DNA: TGCGCCAGCAGCCAAGGTGGGCGGGGGGCCCAAGAGACCCAGTACTTC. Translation: CASSQGGRGAQETQYF.